This T cell receptor (beta chain) was sequenced in a study of Graves' ophthalmopathy and Graves' hyperthyroidism. RNA transcripts were the source from which TCR beta CDR3 regions were amplified. Scientists carried out first-round RT-PCR using HTBI primers and then a second-round multiplex PCR. TCRdb re-derived calls from the multiplex PCR reads in MiXCR, one entry per CDR3 protein. The table has 300,000 to 400,000 distinct CDR3 sequences, roughly 17% seen once; the top ten hold roughly an eighth. Study findings and constraints: A classifier, a 13-signature model, separated ophthalmopathy from stable hyperthyroidism with more than 85% sensitivity and 75% to 83% specificity. In blood, most expanded thyroid clonotypes above 0.001 frequency were also detected.

Patients with other autoimmune diseases, uncontrolled infections, pregnancy or lactation were excluded. A volume of around 9.5 ml of fresh peripheral blood supplied the PBMCs. Germline CDR1 is MNHNS and CDR2 is SASEGT. Trimming removed 7 bases at V and 4 bases at J, with 19 bases between. This CDR3 is 15 amino acids long. This clonotype was seen at least ten times. Its target is not known. The chain links TRBV6-1 to TRBJ1-1; the D gene is possibly TRBD1 (6 bases). Material: peripheral blood. This TCR derives from an adult man with Graves' ophthalmopathy. The CDR3 DNA is TGTGCCAGCACCGATCGATGGGGGGCCGGCACTGAAGCTTTCTTT. As protein: CASTDRWGAGTEAFF.